One and the same sample provided the 26 T cell receptor beta chains below, sequenced in a study of response to subunit inactivated influenza vaccine. TCRdb recomputed calls from the RT-PCR reads with MiXCR, one row per CDR3 protein. The data contain about 500,000 distinct CDR3 sequences, around 7.7% of them seen just once; the ten biggest clones take up around 13%. This sample comprised PBMCs from blood, obtained about 24 months after vaccination. Receptor source: a man aged 50 to 69 who received an inactivated influenza vaccine.

This clonotype was counted a few times. The J gene is TRBJ2-2, the V gene TRBV14, with D unclear. V was cut by 0 bases and J by 13 bases, with 15 bases left in between. The CDR3 extends over 14 amino acids. Germline V CDR1 and CDR2: SGHDN, FVKESK. CDR3 bases: TGTGCCAGCAGCCAAGAGTTGTCTCGGCCGGTGCTGTTTTTT. This codes for CASSQELSRPVLFF.

This clonotype was observed at least ten times. V usage is TRBV20-1 and J usage is TRBJ2-1; no reliable D call. The CDR3 length is 12 residues. The V gene's germline CDR1 is DFQATT and CDR2 SNEGSKA (reference sequence). Trimming removed 6 bases from V and 2 bases from J, with 8 bases in between. CDR3 in DNA: TGCAGTGCCCATCACCCCTACAATGAGCAGTTCTTC. Protein sequence: CSAHHPYNEQFF.

V gene TRBV6-5 combines with J gene TRBJ1-2, with D unresolved. The germline V gene encodes CDR1 MNHEY and CDR2 SVGAGI. Trimming stripped 0 bases from V and 8 bases from J, with 13 bases between. There are 14 residues in the CDR3. CDR3 loop: CASSYSREVRGYTF. In DNA form, the CDR3 reads TGTGCCAGCAGTTACTCGAGAGAAGTTAGGGGCTACACCTTC.

The rearrangement joins TRBV24-1 to TRBJ2-4; 7 nucleotides align to TRBD1. The germline gives CDR1 KGHDR, CDR2 SFDVKD. The CDR3 is made up of 16 amino acids. With 7 bases clipped from V and 2 bases from J, the junction kept 10 bases outside the gene matches. The CDR3 protein is CATSTDRDETKNIQYF. In DNA, the CDR3 is TGTGCCACCAGCACCGACAGGGACGAGACCAAAAACATTCAGTACTTC.

This chain links TRBV20-1 with TRBJ2-1; 7 nucleotides align to TRBD2. J lost 3 bases, V lost 1 base, and 6 bases had no gene match. From germline, CDR1 is DFQATT and CDR2 SNEGSKA (reference sequence). The CDR3 is made up of 15 amino acids. CDR3: CSARVGTTGYNEQFF. Written as DNA, the CDR3 is TGCAGTGCTAGAGTTGGGACTACTGGCTACAATGAGCAGTTCTTC.

The chain recombines TRBV20-1 with TRBJ2-7; D is unclear. V gave up 2 bases and J gave up 2 bases, with 7 bases separating them. The CDR3 is made up of 12 amino acids. Germline lookup yields CDR1 DFQATT and CDR2 SNEGSKA (reference sequence). CDR3 sequence reads: CSARQETYEQYF. DNA for the CDR3: TGCAGTGCTAGACAGGAAACCTACGAGCAGTACTTC.

This clonotype showed up just a few times. The J gene is TRBJ1-1, the V gene TRBV20-1, with D perhaps matching TRBD1 (6 bases). Germline assignment: CDR1 DFQATT and CDR2 SNEGSKA (reference sequence). This CDR3 is built from 13 residues. V lost 5 bases and J lost 4, with 14 bases in between. In DNA form, the CDR3 reads TGCAGTGCTCTCGGGGACACGGGCACTGAAGCTTTCTTT. It specifies CSALGDTGTEAFF.

This clonotype was detected only a few times. The chain uses TRBV15 and TRBJ2-7; possible D gene TRBD1, 6 bases. This CDR3 region has 14 residues. V shed 3 bases and J shed 2 bases, with 11 bases lying between them. CDR1 is LNHNV and CDR2 is YYDKDF in the germline V gene (reference sequence). In DNA form, the CDR3 reads TGTGCCACCAGCAGCCGGGACAAGACCTACGAGCAGTACTTC. Translating it yields CATSSRDKTYEQYF.

The chain links TRBV20-1 to TRBJ2-1, with TRBD1 identical over 8 bases. V lost 3 bases to trimming and J lost 7 bases; unmatched junction nucleotides: 8. This CDR3 has 14 residues. Germline CDR1 is DFQATT and CDR2 is SNEGSKA (reference sequence). The CDR3 loop is CSASRQGKRNEQFF. The CDR3 DNA is TGCAGTGCTAGCCGACAGGGGAAGAGGAATGAGCAGTTCTTC.

This clonotype was counted at least ten times. CDR3 sequence: CSVNSGGAGTEQFF. As DNA, the CDR3 is TGCAGCGTTAACAGCGGGGGGGCAGGCACTGAGCAGTTCTTC. The chain carries TRBV29-1 and TRBJ2-1, with 10 bases matching TRBD2. Per germline, CDR1 SQVTM and CDR2 ANQGSEA. Losses at the gene ends were 5 bases for V and 9 bases for J; bases not matched to a gene: 10. The CDR3 contains 14 residues.

This clonotype was found many times. The chain carries TRBV5-1 and TRBJ2-4, with D perhaps matching TRBD2 (5 bases). Trimming took off 4 bases at V and 1 base at J, with 21 bases between the two ends. CDR3 length equals 18 residues. Germline CDR1 is SGHRS and CDR2 is YFSETQ. The CDR3 spells CASSIPFLGPGAKNIQYF. As DNA, the CDR3 is TGCGCCAGCAGCATACCATTTTTGGGTCCGGGGGCCAAAAACATTCAGTACTTC. The whole variable domain, filled in from reference TRBV5-1 and TRBJ2-4, reads KAGVTQTPRYLIKTRGQQVTLSCSPISGHRSVSWYQQTPGQGLQFLFEYFSETQRNKGNFPGRFSGRQFSNSRSEMNVSTLELGDSALYLCASSIPFLGPGAKNIQYFGAGTRLSVL.

This clonotype came up a few times. The chain links TRBV6-5 to TRBJ2-3; 10 bases are a match to TRBD2. This CDR3 spans 15 amino acids. The V and J ends lost 4 bases and 4 bases, in that order; junction bases with no gene match: 5. CDR1 is MNHEY and CDR2 is SVGAGI in the germline V gene. CDR3 in DNA: TGTGCCAGCAGTTCTAGCGGGGGTGGGGCAGATACGCAGTATTTT. Its protein product is CASSSSGGGADTQYF.

This clonotype has ten or more counts. The chain combines TRBV7-2 with TRBJ1-3; unclear D gene. Trimming took off 5 bases at V and 0 bases at J, with 14 bases between the two ends. Looked up from germline, CDR1 is SGHTA and CDR2 is FQGNSA. The CDR3 covers 16 residues. CDR3 in amino acids: CASSPYSPSSGNTIYF. The CDR3 bases are TGTGCCAGCAGCCCGTATTCTCCTAGCTCTGGAAACACCATATATTTT. Using reference TRBV7-2 and TRBJ1-3 for the parts outside the CDR3, the full variable domain is GAGVSQSPSNKVTEKGKDVELRCDPISGHTALYWYRQSLGQGLEFLIYFQGNSAPDKSGLPSDRFSAERTGGSVSTLTIQRTQQEDSAVYLCASSPYSPSSGNTIYFGEGSWLTVV.

The rearrangement links TRBV7-9 to TRBJ1-4; 7 bases map to TRBD1. The CDR3 runs 16 residues. The ends lost 4 bases at V and 7 bases at J; junction bases unmatched: 12. The germline CDR1 and CDR2 sequences are SEHNR and FQNEAQ (reference sequence). The CDR3 bases are TGTGCCAGCAGCTACCTCCTACAGGGGACAAGTGAAAAACTGTTTTTT. This sequence encodes CASSYLLQGTSEKLFF.

This clonotype was counted between two and nine times. V usage is TRBV7-2 and J usage is TRBJ2-1; 8 bases are a match to TRBD2. Germline assignment: CDR1 SGHTA and CDR2 FQGNSA. This CDR3 contains 14 residues. V gave up 6 bases and J gave up 3 bases; unmatched junction bases: 4. In DNA, the CDR3 is TGTGCCAGCAGGACCGGGACTAGCTACAATGAGCAGTTCTTC. Translating gives CASRTGTSYNEQFF.

The chain links TRBV5-6 to TRBJ2-5; 7 bases are a match to TRBD1. This CDR3 has 15 residues. The V gene end was trimmed by 4 bases and the J gene end by 5 bases; junction bases not matched to a gene: 11. From germline, CDR1 is SGHDT and CDR2 YYEEEE. CDR3 nucleotides: TGTGCCAGCAGCCAGGAAGTGACAGGGTGGGAGACCCAGTACTTC. Translation gives CASSQEVTGWETQYF. The complete variable domain, with remaining parts taken from reference TRBV5-6 and TRBJ2-5, reads DAGVTQSPTHLIKTRGQQVTLRCSPKSGHDTVSWYQQALGQGPQFIFQYYEEEERQRGNFPDRFSGHQFPNYSSELNVNALLLGDSALYLCASSQEVTGWETQYFGPGTRLLVL.

This clonotype was seen at least ten times. The V gene is TRBV4-3, the J gene TRBJ2-2; D not resolved. Germline V gene data show CDR1 as LGHNA and CDR2 as YSLEER. The CDR3 totals 15 residues. The germline V and J ends were trimmed by 0 bases and 2 bases, with 7 bases remaining between them. CDR3 region: CASSQDRPNTGELFF. The DNA for the CDR3 is TGCGCCAGCAGCCAAGATCGACCTAACACCGGGGAGCTGTTTTTT.

This clonotype was seen more than once but under ten times. The rearrangement links TRBV6-1 to TRBJ2-7; 8 bases map to TRBD1. V was pared by 5 bases and J by 4 bases, with 13 bases of the junction left unmatched. CDR3 size: 16 residues. The germline CDR1 and CDR2 sequences are MNHNS and SASEGT. This chain's CDR3 is CASSMTGADGFYEQYF. CDR3 DNA: TGTGCCAGCAGTATGACAGGGGCGGATGGGTTTTACGAGCAGTACTTC.

This clonotype has a handful of counts. The chain employs TRBV12-3 or TRBV12-4 and TRBJ2-3; the match to TRBD2 covers 9 bases. The CDR3 loop spans 14 amino acids. Trimming removed 4 bases from V and 4 bases from J; junction bases left unmatched: 3. CDR3 region: CASSSSGRSDTQYF. CDR3 nucleotide sequence: TGTGCCAGCAGTTCAAGCGGGAGGTCAGATACGCAGTATTTT.

The J gene is TRBJ2-3, the V gene TRBV6-1; possibly TRBD1 or TRBD2 for D (5 bases each). The germline V gene encodes CDR1 MNHNS and CDR2 SASEGT. CDR3 length: 15 amino acids. Between the trimmed V and J ends, which lost 2 bases and 0 bases, there was a span of 9 bases. CDR3 in DNA: TGTGCCAGCAGTGAACGGGACCCTAGCACAGATACGCAGTATTTT. Its translation: CASSERDPSTDTQYF.

The V and J genes are TRBV28 and TRBJ1-2; D not resolved. Trimming removed 2 bases from V and 8 bases from J, with 9 bases in between. Germline V gene sequence: CDR1 MDHEN, CDR2 SYDVKM. The CDR3 is 12 amino acids. The CDR3 reads CASSLVAAGYTF. As DNA, the CDR3 is TGTGCCAGCAGTTTAGTGGCGGCGGGCTACACCTTC.

This clonotype turned up a few times. Here the CDR3 reads CASSLLPKAGELFF. The CDR3 DNA reads as TGTGCCAGCAGCTTACTACCTAAAGCCGGGGAGCTGTTTTTT. The chain uses TRBV7-9 and TRBJ2-2; no firm D call. The CDR3 is made up of 14 amino acids. Germline CDR1 SEHNR, CDR2 FQNEAQ (reference sequence). Trimming shortened V by 2 bases and J by 6 bases, and 10 bases separated the two germline ends.

This clonotype came up a few times. The chain recombines TRBV11-2 with TRBJ2-7; D is perhaps TRBD1 or TRBD2 (5 bases each). The length of the CDR3 is 13 residues. The V and J ends lost 5 bases and 2 bases respectively, with 10 bases between them. The germline gives CDR1 SGHAT, CDR2 FQNNGV. The CDR3 protein is CASSPRDPYEQYF. The CDR3 DNA reads TGTGCCAGCAGCCCACGGGACCCCTACGAGCAGTACTTC.

This clonotype was found a few times. An end of the junction differs from the germline gene, which may be a read error. This rearrangement joins TRBV18 to TRBJ2-1, with 7 bases matching TRBD2. The CDR3 has 15 residues. Per germline, CDR1 KGHSH and CDR2 LQKENI. CDR3 residues: CASSPPGRVVNEQFF. As DNA, the CDR3 is TGTGCCAGCTCCCCACCGGGGAGGGTGGTCAATGAGCAGTTCTTC. Looking up the rest from reference TRBV18 and TRBJ2-1 gives the full variable domain: NAGVMQNPRHLVRRRGQEARLRCSPMKGHSHVYWYRQLPEEGLKFMVYLQKENIIDESGMPKERFSAEFPKEGPSILRIQQVVRGDSAAYFCASSPPGRVVNEQFFGPGTRLTVL.

This clonotype was counted between two and nine times. V usage is TRBV6-1 and J usage is TRBJ2-7; tentatively, D is TRBD1 or TRBD2 (6 bases each). The V and J ends lost 4 bases and 2 bases respectively, with 27 bases between them. The germline V gene has CDR1 MNHNS and CDR2 SASEGT. The CDR3 has 19 residues. The DNA of the CDR3 is TGTGCCAGCAGTGGAGGACAGCATCAGGCGGGACGAGCGGCCTACGAGCAGTACTTC. Its protein product is CASSGGQHQAGRAAYEQYF.

This clonotype was counted ten times or more. The chain employs TRBV10-3 and TRBJ2-3, with D unresolved. From germline, CDR1 is ENHRY and CDR2 SYGVKD. The length of the CDR3 is 11 residues. The ends were cut back, 8 bases at V and 6 bases at J, with 9 bases in the middle. The CDR3 spells CAIFTGDTQYF. DNA for the CDR3: TGTGCCATCTTTACTGGGGATACGCAGTATTTT.